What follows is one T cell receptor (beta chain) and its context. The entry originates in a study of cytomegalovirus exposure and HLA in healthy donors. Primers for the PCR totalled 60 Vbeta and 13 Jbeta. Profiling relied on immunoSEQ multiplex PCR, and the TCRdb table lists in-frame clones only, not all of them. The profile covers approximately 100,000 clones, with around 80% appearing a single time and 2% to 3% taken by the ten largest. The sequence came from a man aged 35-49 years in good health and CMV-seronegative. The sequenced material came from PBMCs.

The CDR3 spells CASSVAEGQGAYNEQFF. Written as DNA, the CDR3 is TGTGCCAGCAGTGTTGCTGAAGGACAGGGGGCCTACAATGAGCAGTTCTTC. The V gene is TRBV6-1, the J gene TRBJ2-1; 10 bases map to TRBD1. In germline, CDR1 is MNHNS, CDR2 SASEGT. This CDR3 contains 17 residues. Trimming took 4 bases from V and 2 from J; bases not matched to a gene: 8.